One sample yielded the 19 T cell receptor beta chains listed below, sequenced in a study of blood T cell repertoires in COVID-19. The data were produced by immunoSEQ multiplex PCR, yet TCRdb's version contains in-frame clones alone and is incomplete. The sample lists approximately 310,000 clones, under 90% seen once, with approximately 5% in the top ten. The sample consisted of PBMCs or T cells enriched from blood (not recorded which). Receptor source: a man between 60 and 70 years old who had recovered from COVID-19.

This chain links TRBV6-9 with TRBJ2-2; TRBD2 aligns across 14 bases. The CDR3 contains 18 residues. Germline CDR1 reads MNHGY; CDR2 reads SVAAGI. The V segment lost 1 base and the J segment 4 bases; nucleotides outside the gene matches: 5. CDR3 region: CASSYCGTSGSGTGELFF. In nucleotides, the CDR3 is TGTGCCAGCAGTTATTGTGGGACTAGCGGGAGCGGCACCGGGGAGCTGTTTTTT.

This sequence joins TRBV6-5 and TRBJ1-5; D is unresolved. This CDR3 has 15 residues. Germline V gene sequence: CDR1 MNHEY, CDR2 SVGAGI. V lost 7 bases and J lost 2, with 15 bases in between. Written as DNA, the CDR3 is TGTGCCAGCACCTCGGGTCCGGGAGGCAATCAGCCCCAGCATTTT. It encodes CASTSGPGGNQPQHF.

The chain links TRBV7-9 to TRBJ2-1; 8 bases map to TRBD2. V was pared by 1 base and J by 10 bases, with 12 bases of the junction left unmatched. The CDR3 runs 16 residues. CDR1 is SEHNR and CDR2 is FQNEAQ in the germline V gene (reference sequence). CDR3 DNA sequence: TGTGCCAGCAGCTTAGGGTCCACTAGCGGCCTCAGGGAGCAGTTCTTC. Protein sequence: CASSLGSTSGLREQFF.

In its sample, this clone was seen once. The chain joins TRBV5-4 to TRBJ1-1; possible D gene TRBD1, 6 bases. There are 12 residues in the CDR3. The V end lost 0 bases, the J end lost 10 bases, and 10 bases lay between the germline ends. Germline-derived CDR1 and CDR2 are SGHNT and YYREEE (reference sequence). The CDR3 reads CASSLAQGRAFF. CDR3 DNA sequence: TGTGCCAGCAGCTTGGCGCAGGGGCGAGCTTTCTTT.

This clone was recorded only once. J is TRBJ1-5 and V is TRBV28; no reliable D call. CDR1 and CDR2 (germline): MDHEN, SYDVKM. The V gene lost 5 bases and the J gene lost 2 bases, with 10 bases spanning the gap. This CDR3 is 14 amino acids long. The CDR3 is CASSGQFGNQPQHF. CDR3 DNA: TGTGCCAGCAGTGGCCAATTTGGCAATCAGCCCCAGCATTTT.

This chain uses TRBV27 with TRBJ2-5; 8 bases map to TRBD2. The CDR3 runs to 16 residues. V dropped 3 bases and J dropped 3; count of bases not matched to a gene: 9. CDR1 MNHEY and CDR2 SMNVEV come from the germline V gene (reference sequence). Here the CDR3 reads CASSFTSGYAKETQYF. As DNA, the CDR3 is TGTGCCAGCAGTTTCACTAGCGGATACGCCAAAGAGACCCAGTACTTC.

The chain is built from TRBV28 and TRBJ2-1; 7 bases line up with TRBD2. The CDR3 extends over 14 amino acids. The V gene end was trimmed by 5 bases and the J gene end by 7 bases; junction bases not matched to a gene: 8. Germline V gene sequence: CDR1 MDHEN, CDR2 SYDVKM. The CDR3 reads CASSLLAVNNEQFF. The CDR3 DNA reads as TGTGCCAGCAGTCTCCTAGCGGTCAATAATGAGCAGTTCTTC.

The chain combines TRBV5-1 with TRBJ2-1; 7 nucleotides align to TRBD1. Germline V gene data show CDR1 as SGHRS and CDR2 as YFSETQ. The J segment lost 6 bases and the V segment lost 4 bases, leaving 1 base of the junction unmatched. The CDR3 totals 12 residues. CDR3 sequence: CASSAGGNEQFF. The CDR3 nucleotides read TGCGCCAGCAGCGCAGGGGGCAATGAGCAGTTCTTC.

This clone was found once. The CDR3 loop is CSASSLAGDEQYF. Here the CDR3 DNA reads TGCAGTGCTAGTTCCCTAGCGGGAGACGAGCAGTACTTC. The gene calls are TRBV20-1 and TRBJ2-7, with TRBD2 matching over 10 bases. CDR3 size: 13 residues. Trimming took 3 bases from V and 5 from J; bases not matched to a gene: 4. Per germline, CDR1 DFQATT and CDR2 SNEGSKA (reference sequence).

The chain uses TRBV5-4 and TRBJ2-1, with 8 bases matching TRBD1. This CDR3 spans 17 amino acids. With 4 bases clipped from V and 4 bases from J, the junction kept 13 bases outside the gene matches. The germline gives CDR1 SGHNT, CDR2 YYREEE (reference sequence). CDR3 coding DNA: TGTGCCAGCAGCCGCGAGGGACAGGTGATGGTTTACAATGAGCAGTTCTTC. It specifies CASSREGQVMVYNEQFF.

This chain links TRBV19 with TRBJ2-3, with 9 bases aligning to TRBD1. This CDR3 has 14 amino acids. In germline, CDR1 is LNHDA, CDR2 SQIVND (reference sequence). The V gene end was trimmed by 1 base and the J gene end by 10 bases; junction bases not matched to a gene: 6. The CDR3 is CASSIGQGGTAQYF. The CDR3 coding sequence is TGTGCCAGTAGTATAGGACAGGGGGGAACAGCGCAGTATTTT.

This rearrangement joins TRBV7-2 to TRBJ2-3; 10 bases fit TRBD2. The CDR3 is 14 residues long. Germline CDR1 is SGHTA and CDR2 is FQGNSA. The V gene end was trimmed by 7 bases and the J gene end by 4 bases; junction bases not matched to a gene: 5. The CDR3 DNA reads TGTGCCAGCACCGCCGGGACTAGCGCAGATACGCAGTATTTT. This translates into CASTAGTSADTQYF.

The CDR3 here is CATSSQAGAGYEQYF. The CDR3 bases are TGTGCCACCAGCTCCCAAGCGGGAGCGGGCTACGAGCAGTACTTC. The chain employs TRBV15 and TRBJ2-7, with 8 bases identical to TRBD2. The germline V gene encodes CDR1 LNHNV and CDR2 YYDKDF (reference sequence). The CDR3 contains 15 residues. Trimming at V came to 5 bases and at J to 3 bases, leaving 9 bases not matched to a gene.

The chain combines TRBV27 with TRBJ2-7, with D maybe TRBD2 (5 bases). Germline V gives CDR1 MNHEY, CDR2 SMNVEV (reference sequence). CDR3 length equals 16 residues. V lost 2 bases and J 0 bases, leaving 14 bases between the germline ends. In DNA form, the CDR3 reads TGTGCCAGCAGTTTAAGGGAGACTACCCTCTCCTACGAGCAGTACTTC. It yields the protein CASSLRETTLSYEQYF.

The V gene is TRBV28, the J gene TRBJ1-5; no clear D gene. The germline CDR1 and CDR2 sequences are MDHEN and SYDVKM. This CDR3 comprises 14 residues. V lost 6 bases and J lost 2, with 11 bases in between. As DNA, the CDR3 is TGTGCCAGCAGGGAGAGTATAGGCAATCAGCCCCAGCATTTT. It translates to CASRESIGNQPQHF.

This clone was recorded only once. The chain is built from TRBV27 and TRBJ2-2, with D uncertain. The CDR3 covers 12 residues. The V end lost 5 bases, the J end lost 4 bases, and 5 bases lay between the germline ends. Germline loops: CDR1 MNHEY, CDR2 SMNVEV (reference sequence). This CDR3 reads CASSTVTGELFF. DNA of the CDR3: TGTGCCAGCAGTACAGTCACCGGGGAGCTGTTTTTT.

The chain employs TRBV5-1 and TRBJ2-2, with D perhaps matching TRBD1 (6 bases). The CDR3 consists of 15 residues. The germline V and J ends were trimmed by 3 bases and 7 bases, with 16 bases remaining between them. CDR1 is SGHRS, CDR2 YFSETQ, per germline. DNA of the CDR3: TGCGCCAGCAGCTCAACGGCAGGGGTGGGCGGGGAGCTGTTTTTT. Protein product: CASSSTAGVGGELFF.

The V gene is TRBV10-2, the J gene TRBJ2-2; D perhaps matches TRBD2 (6 bases). From germline, CDR1 is WSHSY and CDR2 SAAADI. The CDR3 loop spans 14 amino acids. Trimming shortened V by 8 bases and J by 1 base, and 11 bases separated the two germline ends. CDR3 coding DNA: TGCGCCAGCGTAGCGGAGCGGAACACCGGGGAGCTGTTTTTT. The encoded protein is CASVAERNTGELFF.

V usage is TRBV6-6 and J usage is TRBJ1-5, with a tentative D call TRBD1 (6 bases). Germline values: CDR1 MNHNY, CDR2 SVGAGI (reference sequence). The V end lost 5 bases, the J end lost 3 bases, and 14 bases lay between the germline ends. The CDR3 contains 15 residues. The CDR3 DNA is TGTGCCAGCAGTCGCCGAGGACAGATCAATCAGCCCCAGCATTTT. Translated, it gives CASSRRGQINQPQHF.